This T cell receptor beta chain was sequenced in a study of blood T cell repertoires in COVID-19. This table comes from immunoSEQ multiplex PCR, and its TCRdb copy is limited to in-frame clones, with some not included. The profile shows around 69,000 clones, 84% of them singletons. Note on this clone: This CDR3 is also generated by other DNA sequences in the sample.

The CDR3 is 11 amino acids. CDR1 and CDR2 from the germline V gene are MNHEY and SVGAGI. V shed 6 bases and J shed 7 bases, with 9 bases lying between them. The source is a man aged 50-60 years with active COVID-19. Sequencing was done on a sample of peripheral blood. The J gene is TRBJ1-1, the V gene TRBV6-5, with unresolved D. In DNA, the CDR3 is TGTGCCAGCAGCTATCGAGGTGAAGCTTTCTTT. The encoded protein is CASSYRGEAFF.